One and the same sample provided the 10 T cell receptor beta chains below, sequenced in a study of blood T cell repertoires in COVID-19. Sequencing used immunoSEQ multiplex PCR; TCRdb keeps in-frame clones, though not all of them. The sample comprises about 86,000 clones, 80% to 85% of which are singletons, and roughly 32% rests with the top ten. Sequences were obtained from peripheral blood. The receptors come from a woman aged 80 or older with active or convalescent COVID-19.

V usage is TRBV19 and J usage is TRBJ1-1; possibly TRBD1 for D (5 bases). CDR1 and CDR2 (germline): LNHDA, SQIVND (reference sequence). This CDR3 region has 13 residues. Trimming pared 11 bases from V and 1 base from J, leaving 14 bases between. CDR3 coding DNA: TGTGCCTCGTCGGGGAGGGGGAACACTGAAGCTTTCTTT. Translating gives CASSGRGNTEAFF.

The rearrangement uses TRBV6-5 and TRBJ1-2, with D unclear. The CDR3 consists of 14 residues. Germline V gene lookup returns CDR1 MNHEY and CDR2 SVGAGI. Trimming shortened V by 6 bases and J by 2 bases, and 13 bases separated the two germline ends. The CDR3 DNA follows: TGTGCCAGCAGCTCTACTACACCGAACTATGGCTACACCTTC. Its protein product is CASSSTTPNYGYTF.

The chain links TRBV3-1 (or the pseudogene TRBV3-2) to TRBJ2-5; 13 bases are a match to TRBD2. Germline CDR1 and CDR2: LGHDT and YNNKEL (reference sequence). This CDR3 comprises 15 residues. V lost 4 bases and J lost 4; bases outside the gene matches: 3. CDR3 nucleotide sequence: TGTGCCAGCAGCCTGGGACTAGCGGGGAGAGAGACCCAGTACTTC. This codes for CASSLGLAGRETQYF.

The chain is built from TRBV5-5 and TRBJ1-3; 7 nucleotides match TRBD1. CDR1 is SGHKS, CDR2 YYEKEE, per germline (reference sequence). V shed 1 base and J 2 bases; nucleotides not matched to a gene: 6. This CDR3 contains 16 residues. DNA for the CDR3: TGTGCCAGCAGCTTGTACCCTCAGGGGGCTGGAAACACCATATATTTT. Protein sequence: CASSLYPQGAGNTIYF.

This clone was counted between two and nine times. The J gene is TRBJ1-5, the V gene TRBV11-3; 8 nucleotides agree with TRBD1. CDR1 and CDR2 from the germline V gene are SGHNT and YENEEA. J gave up 3 bases and V 5 bases, and 18 bases lay outside the gene matches. This CDR3 is 19 amino acids long. This CDR3 is CASSRYQTLGQDHNQPQHF. CDR3 nucleotides: TGTGCCAGCAGCCGCTATCAAACACTGGGACAGGACCACAATCAGCCCCAGCATTTT.

This chain joins TRBV14 and TRBJ2-1, with 13 bases that match TRBD2. The CDR3 consists of 19 residues. From germline, CDR1 is SGHDN and CDR2 FVKESK. V dropped 5 bases and J dropped 7; count of bases not matched to a gene: 17. The CDR3 DNA follows: TGTGCCAGCAGCTCCGGAAGGGGGTCGACTAGCGGGAGGATTAATGAGCAGTTCTTC. It encodes CASSSGRGSTSGRINEQFF.

The chain has TRBV7-3 and TRBJ2-1; maybe TRBD2 (5 bases). Germline CDR1 SGHTA, CDR2 FQGTGA. The CDR3 is 13 amino acids. V dropped 3 bases and J dropped 6 bases, with 9 bases sitting between them. The CDR3 DNA sequence: TGTGCCAGCAGCTTCGGGGTGGGCAATGAGCAGTTCTTC. It codes for CASSFGVGNEQFF.

The gene calls are TRBV5-1 and TRBJ2-1; D is unresolved. The length of the CDR3 is 14 residues. The germline gives CDR1 SGHRS, CDR2 YFSETQ. The V and J ends lost 0 bases and 0 bases respectively, with 4 bases between them. DNA of the CDR3: TGCGCCAGCAGCTTGGGGAGCTCCTACAATGAGCAGTTCTTC. Amino acids: CASSLGSSYNEQFF.

The J gene is TRBJ2-7, the V gene TRBV6-5; 12 positions agree with TRBD2. Germline values: CDR1 MNHEY, CDR2 SVGAGI. V lost 4 bases and J lost 3; bases outside the gene matches: 7. This CDR3 has 16 residues. Written as DNA, the CDR3 is TGTGCCAGCAGTTTCCCTAGGACTAGCGGGGACTACGAGCAGTACTTC. Translating gives CASSFPRTSGDYEQYF.

This chain links TRBV7-8 with TRBJ2-1; 8 bases fit TRBD2. Per the germline V gene, CDR1 is SGHVS and CDR2 is FQNEAQ. This CDR3 region has 16 residues. Trimming took 4 bases from V and 5 from J; bases not matched to a gene: 10. The CDR3 DNA reads TGTGCCAGCAGCTCATCAGGGCTAGCGGGCGACAATGAGCAGTTCTTC. Translated: CASSSSGLAGDNEQFF.